The rows below give T cell receptor beta chains drawn from one sample of a study of T-cell memory formation after mild COVID-19. Each CDR3 protein gets one entry after TCRdb re-called the 5' RACE reads with MiXCR. Of about 400,000 distinct CDR3 sequences in the sample, around a quarter were seen once. Specimen: PBMCs or a T cell subset sorted from them (not recorded which). The receptors originated from an adult woman who had mild COVID-19 (a few samples of this study predate the infection). Cell type and time point are not known. CDR3s include the opening cysteine and the closing phenylalanine or tryptophan. Each record gives: clone size, D gene, J gene, V gene, CDR3 DNA, CDR3 protein. A D gene is named only where the DNA matches it firmly. Size is omitted from some rows. Given values are once, few, many or a class for expanded clones.

few | NA | TRBJ2-7 | TRBV20-1 | TGCAGTGCTAGAGACCGGGGTAAGGGGTCCTACGAGCAGTACTTC | CSARDRGKGSYEQYF
NA | NA | TRBJ2-7 | TRBV10-1 | TGCGCCAGCAGTGAGTCGGGCAGGGTAAGGTACGAGCAGTACTTC | CASSESGRVRYEQYF
once | NA | TRBJ2-3 | TRBV9 | TGTGCCAGCAGCGTATCCCCGGGGGCCACAGATACGCAGTATTTT | CASSVSPGATDTQYF
few | NA | TRBJ1-1 | TRBV3-1 | TGTGCCAGCAGCCAATTCCCGGGGGCGGGGAGAGGTGAAGCTTTCTTT | CASSQFPGAGRGEAFF
few | NA | TRBJ2-2 | TRBV5-1 | TGCGCCAGCAGCCCCACAACGGGACCGAACACCGGGGAGCTGTTTTTT | CASSPTTGPNTGELFF
NA | TRBD1 | TRBJ1-4 | TRBV4-2 | TGTGCCAGCAGCCAAGACTCCGGACAGGGGGGCGCAACTAATGAAAAACTGTTTTTT | CASSQDSGQGGATNEKLFF
many | TRBD2 | TRBJ2-7 | TRBV7-2 | TGTGCCAGCAGCCTATTAGGAATTGAGCTAGCGGTTAGCTCCTACGAGCAGTACTTC | CASSLLGIELAVSSYEQYF
NA | NA | TRBJ2-7 | TRBV5-1 | TGCGCCAGCAGCTCCAGGGCAGCCCAGGGGTACAATGAGCAGTACTTC | CASSSRAAQGYNEQYF
NA | NA | TRBJ2-1 | TRBV6-1 | TGTGCCAGCACTTGGGTAGCCTCCTACAATGAGCAGTTCTTC | CASTWVASYNEQFF
NA | TRBD1 | TRBJ2-3 | TRBV28 | TGTGCCAGCAGTTCCCGAACCGACAGGGGTAAGGGTGAGGATACGCAGTATTTT | CASSSRTDRGKGEDTQYF
NA | NA | TRBJ1-2 | TRBV19 | TGTGCCAGTAGCCCGATGAGGGGCGTAAGCTATGGCTACACCTTC | CASSPMRGVSYGYTF
few | NA | TRBJ2-3 | TRBV9 | TGTGCCAGCAGCGTAGCATTCAGAAGCACAGATACGCAGTATTTT | CASSVAFRSTDTQYF
few | NA | TRBJ2-5 | TRBV4-3 | TGCGCCAGCAGTCCTCCGTCGCTGGGGGTTCAAGAGACCCAGTACTTC | CASSPPSLGVQETQYF
few | TRBD2 | TRBJ2-1 | TRBV7-9 | TGTGCCAGCAGCTTAGCCGGGACTAGCGGCAATGAGCAGTTCTTC | CASSLAGTSGNEQFF
many | NA | TRBJ2-1 | TRBV11-2 | TGTGCCAGCAGCTCAAAATCTCTACGGGACGGGAGCTCCTACAATGAGCAGTTCTTC | CASSSKSLRDGSSYNEQFF
NA | TRBD1 | TRBJ2-5 | TRBV19 | TGTGCCAGTAGTATAGGGGGGACAGGGTTTGAGGAGACCCAGTACTTC | CASSIGGTGFEETQYF
NA | TRBD1 | TRBJ1-1 | TRBV9 | TGTGCCAGCAGTGACCCCGGGACAGTGCAAACTGAAGCTTTCTTT | CASSDPGTVQTEAFF
few | TRBD2 | TRBJ2-7 | TRBV27 | TGTGCCAGCAGTTTCCCATCGGGTAGCGGGAAGTACGAGCAGTACTTC | CASSFPSGSGKYEQYF
few | NA | TRBJ1-4 | TRBV4-1 | TGCGCCAGCAGCCCGCGAGCCGGCGCCAATGAAAAACTGTTTTTT | CASSPRAGANEKLFF
NA | TRBD1 | TRBJ2-3 | TRBV6-5 | TGTGCCAGCAGGGGGCAGGGGGTAACAGATACGCAGTATTTT | CASRGQGVTDTQYF
NA | TRBD2 | TRBJ2-1 | TRBV20-1 | TGCAGTGCTCATCCGGGACTAGCGGGGGAAGGCTCCTACAATGAGCAGTTCTTC | CSAHPGLAGEGSYNEQFF
few | TRBD1 | TRBJ2-1 | TRBV5-1 | TGCGCCAGCAGCTTGGTTCTTGGACAGGGGGCGGATGAGCAGTTCTTC | CASSLVLGQGADEQFF
few | NA | TRBJ2-7 | TRBV23-1 | TGCGCCAGCAGTCAGCCGGACAGTGTTTACGGCGAGCAGTACTTC | CASSQPDSVYGEQYF
few | TRBD1 | TRBJ1-2 | TRBV2 | TGTGCCAGCAGCGTAAGACAGGGGGCTGGCTACACCTTC | CASSVRQGAGYTF
NA | NA | TRBJ1-1 | TRBV12-3/TRBV12-4 | TGTGCCAGCAGTTTTGGGATGACGAACACTGAAGCTTTCTTT | CASSFGMTNTEAFF
many | NA | TRBJ1-3 | TRBV7-2 | TGTGCCAGCAGCTTATCAGGCACCTCTGGAAACACCATATATTTT | CASSLSGTSGNTIYF
NA | NA | TRBJ2-7 | TRBV5-6 | TGTGCCAGCAGCTCGACCCCGGGACCCTTAAGGTCCTACGAGCAGTACTTC | CASSSTPGPLRSYEQYF
few | NA | TRBJ2-5 | TRBV9 | TGTGCCAGCAGCGTAGGGGGACTTGGAGAGACCCAGTACTTC | CASSVGGLGETQYF
NA | NA | TRBJ1-2 | TRBV6-5 | TGTGCCAGCAGAGGGGCGCTTACTAAATTTAACTATGGCTACACCTTC | CASRGALTKFNYGYTF
NA | NA | TRBJ1-2 | TRBV4-3 | TGCGCCAGCAGCCGAGGGCAGGGTCTTCGTGGCTACACCTTC | CASSRGQGLRGYTF
NA | NA | TRBJ2-7 | TRBV5-8 | TGTGCCAGCAGCTTGGGAGGGGCAGTTAGAGAGCAGTACTTC | CASSLGGAVREQYF
NA | NA | TRBJ2-1 | TRBV4-3 | TGCGCCAGCAGCCAGGGGGCACCAGACCCCTACAATGAGCAGTTCTTC | CASSQGAPDPYNEQFF
NA | TRBD1 | TRBJ2-1 | TRBV15 | TGTGCCACCAGCAGCCACGGGACAGATTACAATGAGCAGTTCTTC | CATSSHGTDYNEQFF
NA | TRBD1 | TRBJ2-5 | TRBV2 | TGTGCCAGCAGGGGACAGCGAACCCCCCTGACCCAGTACTTC | CASRGQRTPLTQYF
few | NA | TRBJ2-7 | TRBV5-1 | TGCGCCAGCAGCTCGAGCGGGTTAGCCTACGAGCAGTACTTC | CASSSSGLAYEQYF
few | NA | TRBJ2-7 | TRBV20-1 | TGCAGTGCTAGACGGACAGCTTCCTACGAGCAGTACTTC | CSARRTASYEQYF
NA | NA | TRBJ1-2 | TRBV11-2 | TGTGCCAGCAGCTTAGTTGGGGGTCGAAGGTGGGGCTACACCTTC | CASSLVGGRRWGYTF
NA | TRBD2 | TRBJ2-3 | TRBV7-9 | TGTGCCAGCAGCTTAGAAGGGACTAGCCTTACAGATACGCAGTATTTT | CASSLEGTSLTDTQYF
NA | NA | TRBJ1-3 | TRBV5-1 | TGCGCCAGCAGCTTGACAGCCCGCTCTGGAAACACCATATATTTT | CASSLTARSGNTIYF
NA | TRBD1 | TRBJ1-1 | TRBV20-1 | TGCAGTGCGCAGGGTGACAGGGGAGCGAACACTGAAGCTTTCTTT | CSAQGDRGANTEAFF
NA | TRBD1 | TRBJ2-5 | TRBV5-1 | TGCGCCAGCAGCCTTCCGGGACAGGGTACGCAGACCCAGTACTTC | CASSLPGQGTQTQYF
few | TRBD2 | TRBJ2-4 | TRBV6-5 | TGTGCCAGCGCGACTAGCGGAGGCGCCAAAAACATTCAGTACTTC | CASATSGGAKNIQYF
few | NA | TRBJ1-2 | TRBV7-9 | TGTGCCAGCGGACTGCAGGGCCTTGGCTACACCTTC | CASGLQGLGYTF
NA | NA | TRBJ1-2 | TRBV25-1 | TGTGCCAGCAGTGAGTCCCATACGGCTAACTATGGCTACACCTTC | CASSESHTANYGYTF
NA | NA | TRBJ2-3 | TRBV15 | TGTGCCACCAGCAGAGATCGGGCACCGGGGTTCGGCACAGATACGCAGTATTTT | CATSRDRAPGFGTDTQYF
few | NA | TRBJ2-7 | TRBV30 | TGTGCCTGGAGGGCGCGGCAGGGAATCTACGAGCAGTACTTC | CAWRARQGIYEQYF
few | NA | TRBJ1-5 | TRBV20-1 | TGCAGTGCTGGGGGGGGCAGTGATCAGCCCCAGCATTTT | CSAGGGSDQPQHF